This TCR beta chain was identified in a study of cytomegalovirus exposure and HLA in healthy donors. Study overall: Counted in an early data release were 65 million to 100 million unique TCRs from HLA-typed donors. Broader study findings: Usually a TCR sequence was rare, but some public TCRs were found in many donors. Presence/absence analyses treated sequencing depth as roughly uniform across donors.

The PCR used 60 Vbeta and 13 Jbeta primers. This table comes from immunoSEQ multiplex PCR, and its TCRdb copy is limited to in-frame clones, with some not included. The sample shows 150,000 or so clones, approximately 79% of them seen only once. Unrecorded immune exposures were likely, despite nominal health at sampling. Points on this clone: Its antigen remains unidentified.

The V segment lost 4 bases and the J segment 5 bases; nucleotides outside the gene matches: 4. Looked up from germline, CDR1 is SNHLY and CDR2 is FYNNEI. This CDR3 is built from 15 residues. The gene calls are TRBV2 and TRBJ2-1; 11 bases map to TRBD2. This clonotype was obtained from a man in his late teens or twenties in good health and CMV-seropositive. Sequencing input: PBMCs. CDR3 sequence reads: CASSAILAGDNEQFF. DNA of the CDR3: TGTGCCAGCAGTGCTATACTAGCGGGGGACAATGAGCAGTTCTTC.